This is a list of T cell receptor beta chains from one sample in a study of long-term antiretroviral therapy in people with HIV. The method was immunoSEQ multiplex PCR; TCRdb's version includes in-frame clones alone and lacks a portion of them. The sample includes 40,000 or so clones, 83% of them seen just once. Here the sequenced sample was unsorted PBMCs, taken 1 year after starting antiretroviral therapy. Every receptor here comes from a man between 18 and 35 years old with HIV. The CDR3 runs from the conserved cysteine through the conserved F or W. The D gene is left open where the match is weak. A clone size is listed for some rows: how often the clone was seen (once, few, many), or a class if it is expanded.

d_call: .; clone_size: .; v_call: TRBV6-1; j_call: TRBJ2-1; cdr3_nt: TGTGCCAGCAGTGCGGACATGGCCTACAATGAGCAGTTCTTC; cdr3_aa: CASSADMAYNEQFF
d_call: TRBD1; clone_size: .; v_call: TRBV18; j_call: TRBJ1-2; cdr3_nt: TGTGCCAGCTCACAACCAGACAGGGAGCTCATCTATGGCTACACCTTC; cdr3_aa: CASSQPDRELIYGYTF
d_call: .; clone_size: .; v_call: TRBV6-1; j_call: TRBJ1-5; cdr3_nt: TGTGCAGGCTCCCAGCTTAATCAGCCCCAGCATTTT; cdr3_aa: CAGSQLNQPQHF
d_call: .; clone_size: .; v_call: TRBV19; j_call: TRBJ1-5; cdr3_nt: TGTGCCAGTAGTATTAGAGCGAGGGGGCAGCCCCAGCATTTT; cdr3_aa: CASSIRARGQPQHF
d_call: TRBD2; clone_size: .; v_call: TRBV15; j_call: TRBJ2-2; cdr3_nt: TGTGCCACCAGCAAGAGGGCTAGCGGGGGGTATGGAAACACCGGGGAGCTGTTTTTT; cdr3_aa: CATSKRASGGYGNTGELFF
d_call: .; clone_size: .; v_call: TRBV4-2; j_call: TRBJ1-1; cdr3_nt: TGTGCCAGCAGCCTGGAGGGGGGGAACACTGAAGCTTTCTTT; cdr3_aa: CASSLEGGNTEAFF
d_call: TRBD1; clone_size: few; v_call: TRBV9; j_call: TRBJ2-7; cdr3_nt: TGTGCCAGCAGCTCGGGACAGAGCTCCTACGAGCAGTACTTC; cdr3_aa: CASSSGQSSYEQYF
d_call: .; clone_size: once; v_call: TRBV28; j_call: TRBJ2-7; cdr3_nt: TGTGCCAGCAGCAGCCTCACGGACAGAGCCTACGAGCAGTACTTC; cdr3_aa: CASSSLTDRAYEQYF
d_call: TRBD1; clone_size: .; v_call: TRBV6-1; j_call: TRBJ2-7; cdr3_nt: TGTGCCAGCAGTGGGGACAGAAGCTCCTACGAGCAGTACTTC; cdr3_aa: CASSGDRSSYEQYF
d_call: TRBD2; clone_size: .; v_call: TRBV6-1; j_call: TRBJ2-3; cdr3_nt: TGTGCCAGCAGTGAAGAAGCGGGGGGGCGGGCAGATACGCAGTATTTT; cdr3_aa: CASSEEAGGRADTQYF
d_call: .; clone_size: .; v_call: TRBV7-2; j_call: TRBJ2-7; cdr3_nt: TGTGCCAGCAGCCGGACTCCCGATCCCCGCTACGAGCAGTACTTC; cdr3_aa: CASSRTPDPRYEQYF
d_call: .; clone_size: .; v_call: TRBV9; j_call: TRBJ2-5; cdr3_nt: TGTGCCAGCAGCGTAGGGGGACGAGAAGAGACCCAGTACTTC; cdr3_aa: CASSVGGREETQYF
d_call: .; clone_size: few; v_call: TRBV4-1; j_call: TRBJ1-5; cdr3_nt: TGCGCCAGCAGCCAAGAGGGCCCCGTAGGGGGTGGGACCCAGCATTTT; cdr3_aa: CASSQEGPVGGGTQHF
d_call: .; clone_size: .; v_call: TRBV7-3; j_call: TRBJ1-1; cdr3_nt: TGTGCCAGCAGCCCGGGACGCTTGAACACTGAAGCTTTCTTT; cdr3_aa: CASSPGRLNTEAFF
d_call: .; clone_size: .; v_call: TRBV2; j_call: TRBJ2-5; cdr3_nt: TGTGCCAGCAGTGACTGGGGGGAGACCCAGTACTTC; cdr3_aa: CASSDWGETQYF
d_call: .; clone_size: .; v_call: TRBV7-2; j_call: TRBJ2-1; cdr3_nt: TGTGCCAGCAGCCCGCCCGGGAAAGCAGGTGTTGAGCAGTTCTTC; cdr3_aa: CASSPPGKAGVEQFF
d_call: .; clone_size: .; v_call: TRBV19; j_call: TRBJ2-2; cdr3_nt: TGTGCCAGTAGTATAGGGCAGGGCCGAACCGGGGAGCTGTTTTTT; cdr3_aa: CASSIGQGRTGELFF
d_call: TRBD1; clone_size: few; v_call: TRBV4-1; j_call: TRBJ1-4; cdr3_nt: TGCGCCAGCAGCAAGCCAAAGACAGGGGGCGGGGAAAAACTGTTTTTT; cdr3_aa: CASSKPKTGGGEKLFF
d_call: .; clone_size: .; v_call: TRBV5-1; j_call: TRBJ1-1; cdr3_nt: TGCGCCAGCAGCTTGGAAACAGCGAACACTGAAGCTTTCTTT; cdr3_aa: CASSLETANTEAFF
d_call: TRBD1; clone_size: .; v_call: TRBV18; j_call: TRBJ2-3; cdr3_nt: TGTGCCAGCTCATCGGGACAGGGTACAGATACGCAGTATTTT; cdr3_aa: CASSSGQGTDTQYF
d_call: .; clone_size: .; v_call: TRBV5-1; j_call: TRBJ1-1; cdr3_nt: TGCGCCAGCAGCTTGGGATTGGTACTCCCGCGGGGACACCTGAACACTGAAGCTTTCTTT; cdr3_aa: CASSLGLVLPRGHLNTEAFF
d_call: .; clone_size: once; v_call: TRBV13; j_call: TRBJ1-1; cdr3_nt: TGTGCCAGCAGCAAGGGCCCAAACCGGGGCACTGAAGCTTTCTTT; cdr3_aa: CASSKGPNRGTEAFF
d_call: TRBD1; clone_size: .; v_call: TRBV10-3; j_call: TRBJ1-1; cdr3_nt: TGTGCCATCAGTAGAGGGACAGATAACACTGAAGCTTTCTTT; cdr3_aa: CAISRGTDNTEAFF
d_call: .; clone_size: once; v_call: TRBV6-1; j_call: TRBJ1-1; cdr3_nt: TGTGCCAGCAGCGAAGGGAAGGGGAACACTGAAGCTTTCTTT; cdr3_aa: CASSEGKGNTEAFF
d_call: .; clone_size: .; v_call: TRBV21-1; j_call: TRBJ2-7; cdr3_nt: TGTGCCAGCAGCAAAGAAGCGAGCTCCTACGAGCAGTACTTC; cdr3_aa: CASSKEASSYEQYF
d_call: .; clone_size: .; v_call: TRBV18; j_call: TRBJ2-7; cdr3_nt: TGTGCCAGCTCACCCGGACGGCCCGCACCGGAGCTTACCGAGCAGTACTTC; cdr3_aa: CASSPGRPAPELTEQYF
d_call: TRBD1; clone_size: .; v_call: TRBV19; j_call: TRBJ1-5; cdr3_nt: TGTGCCAGCCAAGACAGGGGGAACCAGCCCCAGCATTTT; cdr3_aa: CASQDRGNQPQHF
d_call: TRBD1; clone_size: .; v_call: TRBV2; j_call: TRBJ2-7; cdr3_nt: TGTGCCAGCAGTGACCGGACAGGGGGCGGAGACTACGAGCAGTACTTC; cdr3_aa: CASSDRTGGGDYEQYF
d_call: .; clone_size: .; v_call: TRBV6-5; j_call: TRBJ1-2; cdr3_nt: TGTGCCAGCAGTATAGCCGAGCGCTATGGCTACACCTTC; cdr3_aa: CASSIAERYGYTF
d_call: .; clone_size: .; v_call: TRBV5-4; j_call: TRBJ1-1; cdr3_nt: TGTGCCAGCAGCTTGGTGGGGGGGAACACTGAAGCTTTCTTT; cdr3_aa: CASSLVGGNTEAFF
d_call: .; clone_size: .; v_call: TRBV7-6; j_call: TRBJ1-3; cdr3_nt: TGTGCTTCAGGGGTCGCTGGAAACACCATATATTTT; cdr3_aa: CASGVAGNTIYF
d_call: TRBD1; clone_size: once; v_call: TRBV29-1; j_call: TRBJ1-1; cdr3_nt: TGCAGCGTTGAAGATTGGGACAGGGGGACTGAAGCTTTCTTT; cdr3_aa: CSVEDWDRGTEAFF
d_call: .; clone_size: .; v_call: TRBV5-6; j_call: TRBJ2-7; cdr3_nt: TGTGCCAGCAGCTTGAGCAAGTTCACCTACGAGCAGTACTTC; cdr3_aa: CASSLSKFTYEQYF
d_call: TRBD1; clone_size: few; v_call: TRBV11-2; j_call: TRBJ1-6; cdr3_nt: TGTGCCAGCAGCCCCATAACAGGGGAGAATTCACCCCTCCACTTT; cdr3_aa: CASSPITGENSPLHF
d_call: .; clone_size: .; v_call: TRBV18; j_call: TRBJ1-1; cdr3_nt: TGTGCCAGCTCACTCGGACAGAATGAAGCTTTCTTT; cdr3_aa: CASSLGQNEAFF
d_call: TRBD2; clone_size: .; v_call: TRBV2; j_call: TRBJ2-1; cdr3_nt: TGTGCCACGCCCCGGACTAGCGGGAGTGACCAACACCCTGAAAGCTCCTACAATGAGCAGTTCTTC; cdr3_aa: CATPRTSGSDQHPESSYNEQFF
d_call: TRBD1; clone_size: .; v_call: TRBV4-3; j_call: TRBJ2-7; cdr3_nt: TGCGCCAGCAGACCGACAGGGAGCGACGAGCAGTACTTC; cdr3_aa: CASRPTGSDEQYF
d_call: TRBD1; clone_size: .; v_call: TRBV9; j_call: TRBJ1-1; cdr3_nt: TGTGCCAGCAGCGCGGGACAGAGGAACACTGAAGCTTTCTTT; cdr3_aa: CASSAGQRNTEAFF
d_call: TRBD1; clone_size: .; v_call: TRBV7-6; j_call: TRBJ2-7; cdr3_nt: TGTGCCACTAGGGACAGGGACTACGAGCAGTACTTC; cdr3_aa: CATRDRDYEQYF
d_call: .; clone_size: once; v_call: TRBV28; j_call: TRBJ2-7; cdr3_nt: TGTGCCAGCAGTTTAAAGGAGACATGGTACCGGAGCTACGAGCAGTACTTC; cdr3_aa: CASSLKETWYRSYEQYF
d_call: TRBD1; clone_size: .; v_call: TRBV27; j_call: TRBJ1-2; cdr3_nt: TGTGCCAGCAGTTTTGGGACAGGAGCCAAAGGCTACACCTTC; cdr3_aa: CASSFGTGAKGYTF
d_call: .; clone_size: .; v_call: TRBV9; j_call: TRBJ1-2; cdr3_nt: TGTGCCAGCAGCGGACGATCGGGGCCAAGCTATGGCTACACCTTC; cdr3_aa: CASSGRSGPSYGYTF
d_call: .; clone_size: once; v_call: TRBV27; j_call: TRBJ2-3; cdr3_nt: TGTGCCAGCAGTTTAAGGAGGTCCGCGGGCACAAGCACAGATACGCAGTATTTT; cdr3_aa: CASSLRRSAGTSTDTQYF
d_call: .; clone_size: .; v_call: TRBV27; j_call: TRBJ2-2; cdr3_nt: TGTGCCAGCAGTTTATCGCAAACGAACACCGGGGAGCTGTTTTTT; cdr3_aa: CASSLSQTNTGELFF
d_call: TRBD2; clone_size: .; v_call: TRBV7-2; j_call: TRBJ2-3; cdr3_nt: TGTGCCAGCAGCTTAGTGGGCGGGGGGCCGCCAGATACGCAGTATTTT; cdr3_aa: CASSLVGGGPPDTQYF
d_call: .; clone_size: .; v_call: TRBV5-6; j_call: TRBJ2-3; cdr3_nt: TGTGCCAGCAGCCTCCGGACCCGGCCAGATACGCAGTATTTT; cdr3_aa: CASSLRTRPDTQYF
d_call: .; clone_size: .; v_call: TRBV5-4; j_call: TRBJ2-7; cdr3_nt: TGTGCCAGCAGCTTGGGACGCGGATCCTACGAGCAGTACTTC; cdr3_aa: CASSLGRGSYEQYF
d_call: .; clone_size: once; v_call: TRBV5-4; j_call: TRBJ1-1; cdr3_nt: TGTGCCAGCAGCTCCTGGGACCGCAGGAACACTGAAGCTTTCTTT; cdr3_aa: CASSSWDRRNTEAFF